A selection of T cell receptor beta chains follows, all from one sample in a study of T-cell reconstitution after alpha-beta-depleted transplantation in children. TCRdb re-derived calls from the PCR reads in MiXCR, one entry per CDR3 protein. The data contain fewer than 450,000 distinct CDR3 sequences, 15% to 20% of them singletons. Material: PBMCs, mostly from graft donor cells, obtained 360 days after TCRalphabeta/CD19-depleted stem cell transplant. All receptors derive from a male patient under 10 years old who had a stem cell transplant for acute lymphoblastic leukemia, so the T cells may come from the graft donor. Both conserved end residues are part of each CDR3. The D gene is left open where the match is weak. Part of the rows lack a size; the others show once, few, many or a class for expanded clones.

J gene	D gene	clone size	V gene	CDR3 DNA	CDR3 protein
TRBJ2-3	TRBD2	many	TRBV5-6	TGTGCCAGCAGCGGCCTAAGCGGGGAGGCAATTGCGCAGTATTTT	CASSGLSGEAIAQYF
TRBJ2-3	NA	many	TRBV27	TGTGCCAGCAGTCCACTGGCCCTCAGCACAGATACGCAGTATTTT	CASSPLALSTDTQYF
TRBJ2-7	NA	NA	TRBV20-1	TGCAGTGCCAACCGGGGGGGACAGGACGAGCAGTACTTC	CSANRGGQDEQYF
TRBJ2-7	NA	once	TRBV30	TGTGCCTGGAGTAGGGGGGGGAGTCTCGACGAGCAGTACTTC	CAWSRGGSLDEQYF
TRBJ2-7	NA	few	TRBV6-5	TGTGCCAGCAGTTACCAGGGTGGGTACGAGCAGTACTTC	CASSYQGGYEQYF
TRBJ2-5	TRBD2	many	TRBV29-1	TGCAGCGTTGGAGCTAGCGGGGTGACCCAGTACTTC	CSVGASGVTQYF
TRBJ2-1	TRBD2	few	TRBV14	TGTGCCAGCAGCCGGACTAGCGGGAGGCCCAGCTCCTACAATGAGCAGTTCTTC	CASSRTSGRPSSYNEQFF
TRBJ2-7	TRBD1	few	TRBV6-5	TGTGCCAGCAGTTACGGGGTGACAGGGATGTACGAGCAGTACTTC	CASSYGVTGMYEQYF
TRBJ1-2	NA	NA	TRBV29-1	TGCAGCGTTGGTTCAGTCTATGGCTACACCTTC	CSVGSVYGYTF
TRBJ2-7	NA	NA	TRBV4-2	TGTGCCAGCAGCCAAGATCTGGGGGTCTCCCTATACGAGCAGTACTTC	CASSQDLGVSLYEQYF
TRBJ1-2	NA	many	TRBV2	TGTGCCAGCGAAGAGGGGCCTGGCTATGGCTACACCTTC	CASEEGPGYGYTF
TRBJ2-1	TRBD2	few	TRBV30	TGTGCCTGGAGTGTTGAGCGGGAGGGGTCCCGTAGCTCCTACAATGAGCAGTTCTTC	CAWSVEREGSRSSYNEQFF
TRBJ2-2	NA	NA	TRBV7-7	TGTGCTAGCAGCTTAAACCCGAGCACCGGGGAGCTGTTTTTT	CASSLNPSTGELFF
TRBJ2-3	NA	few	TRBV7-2	TGTGCCAGCAGCCACGGCAGGGAGAATACGCAGTATTTT	CASSHGRENTQYF
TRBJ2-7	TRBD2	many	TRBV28	TGTGCCAGCAGTTCCATACTGGGACTAGCGGGAGTCTCCAACTACGAGCAGTACTTC	CASSSILGLAGVSNYEQYF